The rows below give T cell receptor beta chains drawn from one sample of a study of T cell changes during pregnancy in multiple sclerosis. Sequencing used immunoSEQ multiplex PCR; TCRdb keeps in-frame clones, though not all of them. The sample holds more than 80,000 clones, about 89% seen once. Here the sequenced sample was peripheral blood, taken before pregnancy. These receptors were collected from a female donor with multiple sclerosis, enrolled in a pregnancy study. Both conserved end residues are part of each CDR3. The order of the fields is V gene, D gene, clone size, J gene, CDR3 protein, CDR3 DNA. A D gene is named only where the DNA matches it firmly. Rows give clone size only sometimes, using once, few, many, or a class for an expanded clone.

V: TRBV6-1; D: TRBD2; size: .; J: TRBJ2-7; CDR3: CASSVSGIDYEQYF; DNA: TGTGCCAGCAGTGTTAGCGGGATCGACTACGAGCAGTACTTC
V: TRBV15; D: .; size: .; J: TRBJ2-1; CDR3: CATSRSDNEQFF; DNA: TGTGCCACCAGCAGATCCGACAATGAGCAGTTCTTC
V: TRBV10-3; D: TRBD2; size: .; J: TRBJ2-3; CDR3: CAISEGLAGVKDTQYF; DNA: TGTGCCATCAGTGAGGGACTAGCGGGAGTGAAAGATACGCAGTATTTT
V: TRBV25-1; D: TRBD2; size: .; J: TRBJ2-1; CDR3: CASSATGLAVEQFF; DNA: TGTGCCAGCAGTGCCACGGGACTAGCGGTTGAGCAGTTCTTC
V: TRBV19; D: TRBD2; size: .; J: TRBJ2-1; CDR3: CASSRTSGSYNEQFF; DNA: TGTGCCAGTAGTCGGACTAGCGGGAGTTACAATGAGCAGTTCTTC
V: TRBV15; D: .; size: .; J: TRBJ1-1; CDR3: CATSRTASSTEAFF; DNA: TGTGCCACCAGCAGGACAGCCTCCTCCACTGAAGCTTTCTTT
V: TRBV6-1; D: TRBD1; size: .; J: TRBJ1-2; CDR3: CASRVQGNYGYTF; DNA: TGTGCCAGCAGAGTACAGGGGAACTATGGCTACACCTTC
V: TRBV29-1; D: TRBD2; size: few; J: TRBJ2-5; CDR3: CSVESTSGTAGLETQYF; DNA: TGCAGCGTTGAATCCACTAGCGGGACGGCCGGATTGGAGACCCAGTACTTC
V: TRBV7-8; D: .; size: .; J: TRBJ2-7; CDR3: CASSPSGLVSYEQYF; DNA: TGTGCCAGCAGCCCCTCCGGACTGGTCTCCTACGAGCAGTACTTC
V: TRBV27; D: .; size: .; J: TRBJ1-1; CDR3: CASSPTLGMEAFF; DNA: TGTGCCAGCAGCCCTACCCTTGGTATGGAAGCTTTCTTT
V: TRBV7-9; D: .; size: .; J: TRBJ1-2; CDR3: CASSLAGAGPYGYTF; DNA: TGTGCCAGCAGCTTAGCGGGGGCAGGGCCATATGGCTACACCTTC
V: TRBV6-4; D: TRBD1; size: .; J: TRBJ1-1; CDR3: CASTNRGWALDTEAFF; DNA: TGTGCCAGCACTAACAGGGGGTGGGCTTTAGACACTGAAGCTTTCTTT
V: TRBV4-3; D: .; size: .; J: TRBJ1-2; CDR3: CASSQEPAQGTTQVGYGYTF; DNA: TGCGCCAGCAGCCAAGAACCCGCACAGGGAACAACTCAAGTAGGCTATGGCTACACCTTC
V: TRBV10-3; D: .; size: .; J: TRBJ2-7; CDR3: CAISESTRGSTYEQYF; DNA: TGTGCCATCAGTGAGTCGACTCGGGGGAGTACGTACGAGCAGTACTTC
V: TRBV7-9; D: .; size: .; J: TRBJ1-3; CDR3: CASSLVLSDSPSSGNTIYF; DNA: TGTGCCAGCAGCTTAGTCCTGTCCGACAGTCCGAGCTCTGGAAACACCATATATTTT
V: TRBV4-2; D: TRBD1; size: .; J: TRBJ1-5; CDR3: CASSQDHRGGQGARQPQHF; DNA: TGTGCCAGCAGCCAAGATCATAGGGGCGGACAGGGGGCTCGTCAGCCCCAGCATTTT
V: TRBV18; D: TRBD1; size: .; J: TRBJ2-5; CDR3: CASSPGQKETQYF; DNA: TGTGCCAGCTCACCGGGACAGAAAGAGACCCAGTACTTC
V: TRBV4-3; D: TRBD1; size: .; J: TRBJ1-2; CDR3: CASSPVRSDRGVRYGYTF; DNA: TGCGCCAGCAGCCCGGTCCGCTCCGACAGGGGCGTTAGGTATGGCTACACCTTC
V: TRBV7-8; D: TRBD1; size: .; J: TRBJ2-3; CDR3: CASSPGTGLTDTQYF; DNA: TGTGCCAGCAGCCCCGGGACAGGGCTGACAGATACGCAGTATTTT
V: TRBV5-6; D: .; size: .; J: TRBJ2-3; CDR3: CASSLPSSDTQYF; DNA: TGTGCCAGCAGCTTGCCAAGCTCAGATACGCAGTATTTT
V: TRBV7-2; D: .; size: .; J: TRBJ2-5; CDR3: CASSLATGGVTQYF; DNA: TGTGCCAGCAGCTTAGCCACAGGGGGGGTGACCCAGTACTTC
V: TRBV4-2; D: .; size: .; J: TRBJ1-1; CDR3: CASSQVAGYTEAFF; DNA: TGTGCCAGCAGCCAAGTTGCAGGGTACACTGAAGCTTTCTTT
V: TRBV15; D: .; size: .; J: TRBJ1-6; CDR3: CATSRGQENSPLHF; DNA: TGTGCCACCAGCAGAGGGCAAGAAAATTCACCCCTCCACTTT
V: TRBV4-3; D: .; size: .; J: TRBJ1-5; CDR3: CASSQDRARGSQPQHF; DNA: TGCGCCAGCAGCCAAGATCGCGCCCGGGGTAGCCAGCCCCAGCATTTT
V: TRBV7-2; D: .; size: .; J: TRBJ1-3; CDR3: CASTYTRVNSGNTIYF; DNA: TGTGCCAGCACCTATACCCGGGTCAACTCTGGAAACACCATATATTTT
V: TRBV4-2; D: .; size: .; J: TRBJ2-1; CDR3: CASSPRRGRDSYNEQFF; DNA: TGTGCCAGCAGCCCAAGGAGGGGCAGGGACTCCTACAATGAGCAGTTCTTC
V: TRBV5-1; D: TRBD1; size: .; J: TRBJ1-1; CDR3: CASSSTGTATEAFF; DNA: TGCGCCAGCAGCTCGACCGGGACAGCCACTGAAGCTTTCTTT
V: TRBV4-3; D: .; size: .; J: TRBJ2-7; CDR3: CASSLRGPRATSYEQYF; DNA: TGCGCCAGCAGCCTGCGGGGGCCTCGAGCGACCTCCTACGAGCAGTACTTC